This T cell receptor (beta chain) emerged from a study of T cell responses to AZD1222 COVID-19 vaccine. In the case of this clone: This specimen includes other DNA sequences encoding the same CDR3.

V was shortened by 6 bases and J by 3 bases, with 8 bases between the two germline ends. The CDR3 covers 12 residues. Germline CDR1 MDHEN, CDR2 SYDVKM. TCRdb keeps only in-frame clones here, not all; method: immunoSEQ multiplex PCR. The sample holds about 130,000 clones, around 90% seen once. The clonotype comes from an adult in good health. Here the sequenced sample was peripheral blood, taken on day 0 of AZD1222 vaccination. The V gene is TRBV28, the J gene TRBJ1-2, with D tentatively TRBD1 (5 bases). The CDR3: CASSLGDYGYTF. CDR3 in DNA: TGTGCCAGCAGCCTGGGGGACTATGGCTACACCTTC.